Below are 23 T cell receptor beta chains sequenced from a single sample in a study of tissue T cells after allogeneic stem cell transplantation. Using immunoSEQ multiplex PCR, the repertoire was profiled, and TCRdb retains in-frame clones only, with some absent. There are approximately 2,200 clones in the sample; 55% to 75% occur only once, and 60% to 80% lies in the top ten. The time point is: mouse harvest day 7 after allogeneic transplant. Mouse grafts combined 10^7 T-cell-depleted bone marrow cells with 10^6 splenic CD5+ T cells. The sequenced sample consisted of spleen. These receptors came from a female BALB/c mouse given C57BL/6 T cells with graft-versus-host disease after an allogeneic hematopoietic cell transplant.

Turning to this clone: Gene names are the mouse ones. The read gets to within 1 residue of the CDR3 end, and the germline J gene fills in the rest. This sequence joins TRBV24 and TRBJ1-6; 7 nucleotides align to TRBD1. TRBJ1-6 is given ORF status, its function remaining uncertain. V dropped 3 bases and J dropped 8; count of bases not matched to a gene: 7. The germline gives CDR1 KGHTA, CDR2 FRNEEI. This CDR3 has 15 residues. CDR3 amino acids: CASSLSQGTDSPLYF. The sequenced CDR3 bases are TGTGCCAGCAGTCTCTCACAGGGGACCGATTCGCCCCTCTAC.

On this clone: Gene names follow the mouse nomenclature. The DNA ends 1 residue before the CDR3 does, and the rest of the CDR3 is filled in from the germline J gene. This chain links TRBV17 with TRBJ1-6; possible D gene TRBD1, 5 bases. TRBJ1-6 qualifies as an ORF whose function is uncertain. Germline V gene data show CDR1 as MNHDT and CDR2 as YYDKIL. Trimming pared 6 bases from V and 0 bases from J, leaving 6 bases between. The CDR3 consists of 14 residues. CDR3 DNA (partial): TGTGCTAGCAGGGACATTTCCTATAATTCGCCCCTCTAC. This codes for CASRDISYNSPLY. The CDR3, in full, reads CASRDISYNSPLYF.

A remark on this clone: Gene names denote mouse genes. Read data end 1 residue before the CDR3 end; the end is taken from the germline J gene. The chain links TRBV24 to TRBJ2-5; no reliable D call. Germline V lookup: CDR1 KGHTA, CDR2 FRNEEI. The V and J ends lost 4 bases and 2 bases respectively, with 7 bases between them. The CDR3 covers 13 residues. Partial CDR3 DNA: TGTGCCAGCAGTCCGGACCGCCAAGACACCCAGTAC. It is translated as CASSPDRQDTQY. The CDR3 reads in full as CASSPDRQDTQYF.

Of note for this clone: Gene names refer to mouse genes. Sequencing ends 1 residue short of the CDR3 end; the germline J gene provides the rest. This chain connects TRBV19 to TRBJ2-1, with a possible D match to TRBD1 (6 bases). V lost 4 bases and J 3 bases, leaving 11 bases between the germline ends. Looked up from germline, CDR1 is FNHDT and CDR2 is SITEND (reference sequence). This CDR3 is 14 amino acids long. The sequenced CDR3 bases are TGTGCCAGCAGTCCCCGGGACATCTATGCTGAGCAGTTC. It specifies CASSPRDIYAEQF. The full CDR3 sequence reads CASSPRDIYAEQFF.

A note on this clone: Here the gene names and germline are mouse. The read ends 1 residue before the CDR3 terminus; that terminus is restored from the germline J gene. The chain recombines TRBV19 with TRBJ1-3; 8 bases match TRBD1. The V gene's germline CDR1 is FNHDT and CDR2 SITEND (reference sequence). CDR3 length: 17 amino acids. V lost 0 bases, J lost 4 bases, and 9 bases stayed unmatched. The covered CDR3 bases are TGTGCCAGCAGTATAGACAGGGGGGCTATTCTGGGAAATACGCTCTAT. Its protein is CASSIDRGAILGNTLY. The complete CDR3 protein is CASSIDRGAILGNTLYF.

Sample share makes this clone large. Germline and genes here are mouse. The read terminates 1 residue ahead of where the CDR3 ends, so the germline J gene completes it. This sample includes further DNA sequences coding for the same CDR3. The rearrangement uses TRBV19 and TRBJ1-3; D is possibly TRBD1 (6 bases). There are 15 residues in the CDR3. Trimming took 5 bases from V and 0 from J, leaving 12 bases between them. From germline, CDR1 is FNHDT and CDR2 SITEND (reference sequence). The covered CDR3 bases are TGTGCCAGCAGATGGGGACAAAATTCTGGAAATACGCTCTAT. This codes for CASRWGQNSGNTLY. The full CDR3 protein is CASRWGQNSGNTLYF. The complete variable domain, with remaining parts taken from reference TRBV19 and TRBJ1-3, reads GGIITQTPKFLIGQEGQKLTLKCQQNFNHDTMYWYRQDSGKGLRLIYYSITENDLQKGDLSEGYDASREKKSSFSLTVTSAQKNEMAVFLCASRWGQNSGNTLYFGEGSRLIVV.

With regard to this clone: Mouse gene names and germline throughout. The CDR3 end falls 1 residue outside the read, so it is completed with the germline J gene. The chain uses TRBV15 and TRBJ2-4; D is perhaps TRBD1 or TRBD2 (6 bases each). V lost 1 base, J lost 5 bases, and 7 bases lay in between. In germline, CDR1 is SGHND, CDR2 FRSKSL. This CDR3 is built from 13 residues. The CDR3 sequence: CASSLGGPNTLYF. The sequenced part of the CDR3 DNA is TGTGCCAGCAGTTTAGGGGGGCCAAACACCTTGTAC.

Of note for this clone: Mouse gene names and germline throughout. The read finishes 1 residue shy of the CDR3 end, and the germline J gene is used to complete it. The chain carries TRBV5 and TRBJ2-5; D may be TRBD1 (5 bases). This CDR3 comprises 15 residues. Germline lookup yields CDR1 LGHNA and CDR2 YNLKQL (reference sequence). With 1 base removed from V and 0 bases from J, the gap between germline ends came to 8 bases. The CDR3 DNA, read in part, is TGTGCCAGCAGCCAAGGGACAACTAACCAAGACACCCAGTAC. This translates into CASSQGTTNQDTQY. Given in full, the CDR3 is CASSQGTTNQDTQYF.

Note on this clone: These gene names are mouse names. The read stops 1 residue short of the end of the CDR3; the missing end is completed from the germline J gene. J is TRBJ1-1 and V is TRBV16, with 8 nucleotides matching TRBD1. Per the germline V gene, CDR1 is SGHSA and CDR2 is FRNQAP. The CDR3 runs 12 residues. V lost 5 bases, J lost 7 bases, and 3 bases stayed unmatched. The sequenced CDR3 bases are TGTGCAAGCAGCCTACAGGGGGGAGAAGTCTTC. This translates into CASSLQGGEVF. The entire CDR3 protein reads CASSLQGGEVFF.

About this clone itself: The gene names here belong to mouse. Read coverage stops 1 residue before the CDR3 terminus; the germline J gene supplies the remainder. The V call is TRBV31, the J call TRBJ2-7; 8 bases fit TRBD1. CDR1 GKSSPN and CDR2 SITVG come from the germline V gene. V lost 3 bases and J lost 4; bases outside the gene matches: 2. The CDR3 length is 12 residues. The CDR3 reads CAWRRTGYEQYF. CDR3 bases read: TGTGCCTGGAGGCGGACAGGGTATGAACAGTAC.

As for this clone: The germline and genes are mouse ones. The sequence runs out 1 residue before the end of the CDR3; the remainder is reconstructed from the germline J gene. J is TRBJ2-1 and V is TRBV5; D could derive from TRBD1 or TRBD2 (5 bases each). Germline V lookup: CDR1 LGHNA, CDR2 YNLKQL (reference sequence). The CDR3 contains 16 residues. The V end was cut by 0 bases, the J end by 1 base, with 10 bases between. The CDR3 DNA, read in part, is TGTGCCAGCAGCCAAGATGGTGGGGCCAACTATGCTGAGCAGTTC. Protein sequence: CASSQDGGANYAEQF. The whole CDR3 reads CASSQDGGANYAEQFF.

As concerns this clone: The gene names given are mouse names. The DNA ends 1 residue before the CDR3 does, and the rest of the CDR3 is filled in from the germline J gene. The chain uses TRBV16 and TRBJ2-4; D ambiguous. This CDR3 spans 12 amino acids. Germline V gene data show CDR1 as SGHSA and CDR2 as FRNQAP. Trimming took off 5 bases at V and 4 bases at J, with 7 bases between the two ends. The CDR3 DNA, read in part, is TGTGCAAGCAGCCTCCAAAAAAACACCTTGTAC. This sequence encodes CASSLQKNTLY. The entire CDR3 protein reads CASSLQKNTLYF.

In this sample, this clone turned up once. Gene names and germline match the mouse. From the germline J gene comes the end of the CDR3, since the read stops 1 residue before it. V is TRBV2 and J is TRBJ1-6; no reliable D call. TRBJ1-6 carries the ORF label, with uncertain function. The CDR3 covers 14 residues. From germline, CDR1 is LGHNA and CDR2 YSYQKL. V was shortened by 1 base and J by 4 bases, with 5 bases between the two germline ends. The CDR3 DNA, read in part, is TGTGCCAGCAGCCAAGGGGGTTATAATTCGCCCCTCTAC. It yields the protein CASSQGGYNSPLY. In full, the CDR3 reads CASSQGGYNSPLYF.

This clone came up a few times. Mouse names are used for the genes. The CDR3 is cut off 1 residue early in the read; its end comes from the germline J gene. The chain couples TRBV3 to TRBJ2-7; 9 bases line up with TRBD2. This CDR3 comprises 14 residues. Germline CDR1 and CDR2: SNHLY and FYNGKV (reference sequence). With 0 bases clipped from V and 6 bases from J, the junction kept 3 bases outside the gene matches. This CDR3 is CASSLAGGAAEQYF. The sequenced part of the CDR3 DNA is TGTGCCAGCAGCTTAGCTGGGGGGGCAGCTGAACAGTAC.

As to this clone: The gene symbols are mouse symbols. The read ends 1 residue early relative to the CDR3; the germline J gene fills the gap. This rearrangement joins TRBV5 to TRBJ2-3; TRBD2 aligns across 12 bases. The trim removed 2 bases at V and 1 base at J, leaving 4 bases unmatched. Germline CDR1 LGHNA, CDR2 YNLKQL (reference sequence). The CDR3 runs to 17 residues. The part of the CDR3 DNA that was read is TGTGCCAGCAGCCAACGACTGGGGGGGCGCGGTGCAGAAACGCTGTAT. This codes for CASSQRLGGRGAETLY. The whole CDR3 reads CASSQRLGGRGAETLYF.

By sample share, this clone is large. Genes and germline are mouse. With the read ending 1 residue before the CDR3 end, the germline J gene is used to fill in that end. The chain links TRBV14 to TRBJ2-2; D is uncertain. Between the trimmed V and J ends, which lost 4 bases and 2 bases, there was a span of 6 bases. CDR3 length: 13 residues. Germline assignment: CDR1 SGHDT and CDR2 FRDEAV. This CDR3 reads CASSRVNTGQLYF. The CDR3 bases that were read are TGTGCCAGCAGTCGGGTCAACACCGGGCAGCTCTAC.

Note on this clone: Gene names denote mouse genes. The read terminates 1 residue before the CDR3 end, so the remaining end is supplied by the germline J gene. The V and J genes are TRBV19 and TRBJ2-5, with a tentative D call TRBD1 (6 bases). This CDR3 region has 14 residues. Trimming cost V 3 bases and J 2 bases, with 10 bases left between them. Germline V CDR1 and CDR2: FNHDT, SITEND (reference sequence). CDR3 region: CASSTRDTQDTQYF. CDR3 DNA, as far as it was read: TGTGCCAGCAGTACTAGGGACACCCAAGACACCCAGTAC.

In regard to this clone: The listed genes are named as in mouse. The CDR3 is cut off 1 residue early in the read; its end comes from the germline J gene. The gene calls are TRBV31 and TRBJ1-4; TRBD1 matches 7 bases. The CDR3 spans 14 residues. The V segment lost 0 bases and the J segment 4 bases; nucleotides outside the gene matches: 2. CDR1 and CDR2 from the germline V gene are GKSSPN and SITVG. The sequenced part of the CDR3 DNA is TGTGCCTGGAGTCTACACAGGGGCAACGAAAGATTATTT. Residues: CAWSLHRGNERLF. The complete CDR3 protein is CAWSLHRGNERLFF.

This clone was observed once. The gene names given are mouse names. Read data end 1 residue before the CDR3 end; the end is taken from the germline J gene. The chain employs TRBV20 and TRBJ2-3; no definite D call. The CDR3 contains 13 residues. CDR1 is GFQATS and CDR2 is STVNSAI in the germline V gene. Trimming shortened V by 3 bases and J by 0 bases, and 7 bases separated the two germline ends. This CDR3 reads CGARQTSAETLYF. CDR3 bases read: TGTGGTGCTAGACAAACTAGTGCAGAAACGCTGTAT.

In regard to this clone: Any gene name here is a mouse gene name. The CDR3 extends 1 residue past the end of the read, so its final part is completed from the germline J gene. The genes are TRBV5 and TRBJ2-7; D might be TRBD1 or TRBD2, each matching 5 bases. The length of the CDR3 is 15 residues. V lost 4 bases, J lost 0 bases, and 13 bases lay in between. Germline CDR1 reads LGHNA; CDR2 reads YNLKQL (reference sequence). CDR3 protein: CASSPSGPSSYEQYF. The sequenced part of the CDR3 DNA is TGTGCCAGCAGCCCTTCGGGACCTAGCTCCTATGAACAGTAC.

This clone was seen only once. The gene names here belong to mouse. The CDR3 end falls 1 residue outside the read, so it is completed with the germline J gene. The chain has TRBV23 and TRBJ2-5; whether TRBD1, the table's D call, matches the DNA was not checked. CDR1 is KGHTA, CDR2 FQNQQP, per germline. This CDR3 spans 13 amino acids. This CDR3 is CSSSQRVQDTQYF. The sequenced CDR3 bases are TGCTCCAGCAGTCAGAGGGTCCAAGACACCCAGTAC.

The count of this clone is one. Gene and germline names: mouse. Sequencing ends 1 residue short of the CDR3 end; the germline J gene provides the rest. The V and J genes are TRBV14 and TRBJ2-4; 12 nucleotides line up with TRBD2. Germline CDR1 reads SGHDT; CDR2 reads FRDEAV. With V trimmed by 1 base and J by 0 bases, 0 bases remained unmatched. The CDR3 spans 16 residues. The CDR3 DNA, read in part, is TGTGCCAGCAGTTTCGACTGGGGGGGCAGTCAAAACACCTTGTAC. Amino acids: CASSFDWGGSQNTLY. The entire CDR3 protein reads CASSFDWGGSQNTLYF.

Turning to this clone: Gene names are the mouse ones. The CDR3 end lies 1 residue beyond the end of the read and is filled in from the germline J gene. The gene calls are TRBV20 and TRBJ2-7; tentatively, D is TRBD1 (6 bases). V dropped 3 bases and J dropped 2 bases, with 11 bases sitting between them. The germline V gene has CDR1 GFQATS and CDR2 STVNSAI. This CDR3 comprises 13 residues. CDR3 bases read: TGTGGTGCTAGCCGGGACAACACCTATGAACAGTAC. Translating it yields CGASRDNTYEQY. The full CDR3 protein is CGASRDNTYEQYF. Together with reference TRBV20 and TRBJ2-7, the CDR3 gives the full variable domain: GALVYQYPRRTICKSGTSMRMECQAVGFQATSVAWYRQSPQKTFELIALSTVNSAIKYEQNFTQEKFPISHPNLSFSSMTVLNAYLEDRGLYLCGASRDNTYEQYFGPGTRLTVL.